This TCR beta chain was captured by sequencing in a study of PD-1 blockade in classical Hodgkin lymphoma. Points from the study as a whole: CD4+ TCR diversity climbed significantly by C4D1, unlike CD8+ TCR diversity. Patients who began taking nivolumab under 1 year after ASCT were left out.

Each patient experienced a relapse that followed autologous stem cell transplantation, and brentuximab vedotin exposure varied. TCRdb's copy holds only in-frame clones and misses some; the assay was immunoSEQ multiplex PCR. The data hold under 100,000 clones, with roughly 88% observed a single time. Germline V gene data show CDR1 as SGDLS and CDR2 as YYNGEE. The CDR3 is 14 amino acids. V gave up 4 bases and J gave up 1 base, with 11 bases separating them. Details on this clone: The antigen is unknown.

V gene TRBV9 combines with J gene TRBJ1-1; a possible D gene is TRBD1 (5 bases). The clonotype originates from a human donor with classical Hodgkin lymphoma. The specimen was peripheral blood mononuclear cells (PBMCs), collected at baseline. This chain's CDR3 is CASSPRQGNTEAFF. The CDR3, as DNA: TGTGCCAGCAGCCCCAGGCAGGGGAACACTGAAGCTTTCTTT.